These T cell receptor beta chains were read from a single sample in a study of PD-1 blockade in classical Hodgkin lymphoma. Libraries were prepared by immunoSEQ multiplex PCR; TCRdb keeps only in-frame clonotypes and omits some of them. Of 90,000 to 130,000 clones in the sample, roughly nine tenths were seen once. Sequenced here: peripheral blood mononuclear cells (PBMCs), sampled before the second cycle of nivolumab. Receptors originate from a human donor with classical Hodgkin lymphoma. The CDR3 runs from the conserved cysteine through the conserved F or W. A D gene is named only where the DNA matches it firmly. Rows may omit the clone size; those that give it use once, few, many or a size class.

v_gene: TRBV10-2; j_gene: TRBJ2-2; abundance: .; d_gene: TRBD2; CDR3nt: TGCGCCAGCAGTGTACTAGCGGGAGCGCTCACCGGGGAGCTGTTTTTT; CDR3aa: CASSVLAGALTGELFF
v_gene: TRBV27; j_gene: TRBJ1-2; abundance: .; d_gene: .; CDR3nt: TGTGCCAGCAGTTTATCGGCAGGTGGCGGCTATGGCTACACCTTC; CDR3aa: CASSLSAGGGYGYTF
v_gene: TRBV30; j_gene: TRBJ2-7; abundance: .; d_gene: .; CDR3nt: TGTGCCTGGACCTTTGCAGGGGCCAGCTACGAGCAGTACTTC; CDR3aa: CAWTFAGASYEQYF
v_gene: TRBV30; j_gene: TRBJ2-1; abundance: once; d_gene: TRBD2; CDR3nt: TGTGCCTGGAGTGGCGGGAGAGGAGCCAATGAGCAGTTCTTC; CDR3aa: CAWSGGRGANEQFF
v_gene: TRBV6-1; j_gene: TRBJ1-1; abundance: .; d_gene: .; CDR3nt: TGTGCCAGCCGGGTAAACACTGAAGCTTTCTTT; CDR3aa: CASRVNTEAFF
v_gene: TRBV7-9; j_gene: TRBJ1-1; abundance: .; d_gene: .; CDR3nt: TGTGCCAGCAGCACGGACGGTTTGAACACTGAAGCTTTCTTT; CDR3aa: CASSTDGLNTEAFF
v_gene: TRBV6-5; j_gene: TRBJ2-5; abundance: .; d_gene: .; CDR3nt: TGTGCCAGCCAAAGCCTCTCAGATAACCAGTACTTC; CDR3aa: CASQSLSDNQYF
v_gene: TRBV5-1; j_gene: TRBJ2-7; abundance: .; d_gene: .; CDR3nt: TGCGCCAGCAGCCTCGGGCAGCCCACTGACGAGCAGTACTTC; CDR3aa: CASSLGQPTDEQYF
v_gene: TRBV6-5; j_gene: TRBJ2-7; abundance: .; d_gene: .; CDR3nt: TGTGCCAGCAGTCCCGAAGCAGGGGGGCCCTACGAGCAGTACTTC; CDR3aa: CASSPEAGGPYEQYF
v_gene: TRBV6-4; j_gene: TRBJ2-2; abundance: once; d_gene: .; CDR3nt: TGTGCCAGCAGTGACTCAGGAGAAGGAACCGGGGAGCTGTTTTTT; CDR3aa: CASSDSGEGTGELFF
v_gene: TRBV28; j_gene: TRBJ2-2; abundance: .; d_gene: .; CDR3nt: TGTGCCAGCAGTATCGGGGACTTCATCGGGGAGCTGTTTTTT; CDR3aa: CASSIGDFIGELFF
v_gene: TRBV27; j_gene: TRBJ2-7; abundance: .; d_gene: .; CDR3nt: TGTGCCAGCAGACCTAGGGGCGGGTATTACGAGCAGTACTTC; CDR3aa: CASRPRGGYYEQYF
v_gene: TRBV5-8; j_gene: TRBJ1-2; abundance: .; d_gene: .; CDR3nt: TGTGCCAGCAGCTTGTGGGAAGCTAACTATGGCTACACCTTC; CDR3aa: CASSLWEANYGYTF
v_gene: TRBV19; j_gene: TRBJ2-1; abundance: once; d_gene: .; CDR3nt: TGTGCCAGTAGCCTAGGGGGGCTTGAAACTTACAATGAGCAGTTCTTC; CDR3aa: CASSLGGLETYNEQFF
v_gene: TRBV19; j_gene: TRBJ2-3; abundance: .; d_gene: .; CDR3nt: TGTGCCAGTAGTATTACTGATACGCAGTATTTT; CDR3aa: CASSITDTQYF
v_gene: TRBV28; j_gene: TRBJ1-2; abundance: .; d_gene: .; CDR3nt: TGTGCCAGCAGTGGAACTCAGGGGATCGTCGCTAACTATGGCTACACCTTC; CDR3aa: CASSGTQGIVANYGYTF
v_gene: TRBV5-1; j_gene: TRBJ2-7; abundance: few; d_gene: .; CDR3nt: TGCGCCAGCAGCTTGGGGGGACCGATGAGCTCCTACGAGCAGTACTTC; CDR3aa: CASSLGGPMSSYEQYF
v_gene: TRBV28; j_gene: TRBJ2-2; abundance: .; d_gene: TRBD2; CDR3nt: TGTGCCAGCAGCCGGGGCGGGAGGGACACCGGGGAGCTGTTTTTT; CDR3aa: CASSRGGRDTGELFF
v_gene: TRBV4-3; j_gene: TRBJ2-5; abundance: .; d_gene: .; CDR3nt: TGCGCCAGCAGCCAAGAGGGAGTGCTGGAGACCCAGTACTTC; CDR3aa: CASSQEGVLETQYF
v_gene: TRBV4-1; j_gene: TRBJ1-2; abundance: .; d_gene: TRBD1; CDR3nt: TGCGCCAGCAGCTTAACAGGGGAAGCTAACTATGGCTACACCTTC; CDR3aa: CASSLTGEANYGYTF
v_gene: TRBV5-1; j_gene: TRBJ2-1; abundance: .; d_gene: TRBD1; CDR3nt: TGCGCCAGCGCCTCGCGGACAGGGGATTACAATGAGCAGTTCTTC; CDR3aa: CASASRTGDYNEQFF
v_gene: TRBV5-4; j_gene: TRBJ2-7; abundance: .; d_gene: .; CDR3nt: TGTGCCAGCAGCTTGGGGGCAGGGCCTTACTACGAGCAGTACTTC; CDR3aa: CASSLGAGPYYEQYF
v_gene: TRBV5-1; j_gene: TRBJ2-1; abundance: .; d_gene: TRBD2; CDR3nt: TGCGCCAGCAGCTTGGGGGCGGGAGCACTCCATGAGCAGTTCTTC; CDR3aa: CASSLGAGALHEQFF
v_gene: TRBV7-6; j_gene: TRBJ2-5; abundance: .; d_gene: .; CDR3nt: TGTGCCAGCAGCTTCCAAGAGACCCAGTACTTC; CDR3aa: CASSFQETQYF
v_gene: TRBV7-2; j_gene: TRBJ1-5; abundance: .; d_gene: TRBD1; CDR3nt: TGTGCCAGCAGCTTAGGCAGGGGGCTAGGGCAGCCCCAGCATTTT; CDR3aa: CASSLGRGLGQPQHF
v_gene: TRBV11-2; j_gene: TRBJ2-1; abundance: once; d_gene: .; CDR3nt: TGTGCCAGCAGCTTGTCGACTAGGCGCAATGAGCAGTTCTTC; CDR3aa: CASSLSTRRNEQFF
v_gene: TRBV27; j_gene: TRBJ1-3; abundance: .; d_gene: .; CDR3nt: TGTGCCAGCAGGCGGGGAGTAGGATCTGGAAACACCATATATTTT; CDR3aa: CASRRGVGSGNTIYF
v_gene: TRBV30; j_gene: TRBJ2-7; abundance: .; d_gene: .; CDR3nt: TGTGCCTGGAGTGTCCATTACGAGCAGTACTTC; CDR3aa: CAWSVHYEQYF
v_gene: TRBV6-5; j_gene: TRBJ1-2; abundance: .; d_gene: .; CDR3nt: TGTGCCAGCAGCAAGGACCGTAACTATGGCTACACCTTC; CDR3aa: CASSKDRNYGYTF
v_gene: TRBV27; j_gene: TRBJ1-2; abundance: .; d_gene: TRBD1; CDR3nt: TGTGCCAGCAGTTCAAGAGGACAGGGAAAGTATGGCTACACCTTC; CDR3aa: CASSSRGQGKYGYTF
v_gene: TRBV18; j_gene: TRBJ1-2; abundance: .; d_gene: .; CDR3nt: TGTGCCAGCTCACCCCAGCAGGGACCGGCACCCGACTATGGCTACACCTTC; CDR3aa: CASSPQQGPAPDYGYTF
v_gene: TRBV7-9; j_gene: TRBJ1-1; abundance: .; d_gene: TRBD1; CDR3nt: TGTGCCAGCAGCTCCCGTTCGGACAGGACTGAAGCTTTCTTT; CDR3aa: CASSSRSDRTEAFF
v_gene: TRBV5-4; j_gene: TRBJ1-5; abundance: .; d_gene: .; CDR3nt: TGTGCCAGCAGCTTGGGAGGGAATAGCAATCAGCCCCAGCATTTT; CDR3aa: CASSLGGNSNQPQHF
v_gene: TRBV18; j_gene: TRBJ2-3; abundance: once; d_gene: TRBD2; CDR3nt: TGTGCCAGCTCACCACCTAGCGGGAGGGTTGGAGATACGCAGTATTTT; CDR3aa: CASSPPSGRVGDTQYF
v_gene: TRBV29-1; j_gene: TRBJ1-2; abundance: .; d_gene: .; CDR3nt: TGCAGCGCCGACCCCGGACCGTTACGCCATGGCTACACCTTC; CDR3aa: CSADPGPLRHGYTF
v_gene: TRBV19; j_gene: TRBJ2-5; abundance: .; d_gene: .; CDR3nt: TGTGCCAGTAGCCGATATGCCAGTCGGGAGACCCAGTACTTC; CDR3aa: CASSRYASRETQYF
v_gene: TRBV7-2; j_gene: TRBJ2-1; abundance: .; d_gene: TRBD1; CDR3nt: TGTGCCAGCAGCTCGACAGGGGGGAGACTAGCAGAAGGGCAACCTCAGTTCTTC; CDR3aa: CASSSTGGRLAEGQPQFF
v_gene: TRBV6-5; j_gene: TRBJ1-3; abundance: .; d_gene: TRBD1; CDR3nt: TGTGCCAGCAGTTCGACAGGGGCCAGTGGAAACACCATATATTTT; CDR3aa: CASSSTGASGNTIYF
v_gene: TRBV5-1; j_gene: TRBJ1-1; abundance: .; d_gene: TRBD1; CDR3nt: TGCGCCAGCAGCCATAAAACAGGGGAAAAAATGAACACTGAAGCTTTCTTT; CDR3aa: CASSHKTGEKMNTEAFF
v_gene: TRBV7-6; j_gene: TRBJ2-1; abundance: .; d_gene: TRBD1; CDR3nt: TGTGCCAGCAGCCAACTCTACAGGGGGGTAAAGAATGAGCAGTTCTTC; CDR3aa: CASSQLYRGVKNEQFF
v_gene: TRBV6-6; j_gene: TRBJ1-5; abundance: .; d_gene: .; CDR3nt: TGTGCCAGCGGGCCGAGGGGCAATCAGCCCCAGCATTTT; CDR3aa: CASGPRGNQPQHF
v_gene: TRBV10-1; j_gene: TRBJ2-1; abundance: few; d_gene: .; CDR3nt: TGCGCCAGCAGTGTAGGGCCGAGGGATGAGCAGTTCTTC; CDR3aa: CASSVGPRDEQFF
v_gene: TRBV4-2; j_gene: TRBJ2-3; abundance: .; d_gene: .; CDR3nt: TGTGCCAGCACCCCGGGGGGCGGCTCTTTAGGGGATACGCAGTATTTT; CDR3aa: CASTPGGGSLGDTQYF
v_gene: TRBV28; j_gene: TRBJ2-5; abundance: .; d_gene: TRBD1; CDR3nt: TGTGCCAGTAACTCGGACAGGGGCTGGGGAGAGACCCAGTACTTC; CDR3aa: CASNSDRGWGETQYF
v_gene: TRBV10-2; j_gene: TRBJ2-1; abundance: once; d_gene: TRBD2; CDR3nt: TGCGCCAGCAGTGAGAAAACTGTTTTGTTACTAGCGGCCACGGATGAGCAGTTCTTC; CDR3aa: CASSEKTVLLLAATDEQFF
v_gene: TRBV2; j_gene: TRBJ1-5; abundance: .; d_gene: .; CDR3nt: TGTGCCAGCAGTGAAGCACTCCCACGCAATCAGCCCCAGCATTTT; CDR3aa: CASSEALPRNQPQHF
v_gene: TRBV4-2; j_gene: TRBJ2-2; abundance: .; d_gene: .; CDR3nt: TGTGCCAGCAGCCAACTCCAGGGTGCCGGGGAGCTGTTTTTT; CDR3aa: CASSQLQGAGELFF
v_gene: TRBV6-5; j_gene: TRBJ2-2; abundance: once; d_gene: TRBD1; CDR3nt: TGTGCCAGTTCGGGACAGGGGGACACCGGGGAGCTGTTTTTT; CDR3aa: CASSGQGDTGELFF
v_gene: TRBV30; j_gene: TRBJ2-4; abundance: .; d_gene: .; CDR3nt: TGTGCCTGGAGCCGGAGAGAATCGGGCACAGCCAAAAACATTCAGTACTTC; CDR3aa: CAWSRRESGTAKNIQYF
v_gene: TRBV28; j_gene: TRBJ1-1; abundance: .; d_gene: TRBD1; CDR3nt: TGTGCCAGCAGTTTACCGGGACAGGGAGCCTATGAAGCTTTCTTT; CDR3aa: CASSLPGQGAYEAFF
v_gene: TRBV11-2; j_gene: TRBJ1-2; abundance: .; d_gene: .; CDR3nt: TGTGCCAGCAGCTTAGATCGTTGGGAAGGTGGCTACACCTTC; CDR3aa: CASSLDRWEGGYTF
v_gene: TRBV19; j_gene: TRBJ2-3; abundance: .; d_gene: .; CDR3nt: TGTGCCAGTAGTAGGTCAGATACGCAGTATTTT; CDR3aa: CASSRSDTQYF
v_gene: TRBV6-1; j_gene: TRBJ2-7; abundance: .; d_gene: .; CDR3nt: TGTGCCAGCAGTCCTTTAAGTAGTTGGGAGCAGTACTTC; CDR3aa: CASSPLSSWEQYF
v_gene: TRBV29-1; j_gene: TRBJ2-5; abundance: once; d_gene: .; CDR3nt: TGCAGCGTTGAACGAGGGACCCAGTACTTC; CDR3aa: CSVERGTQYF
v_gene: TRBV5-1; j_gene: TRBJ2-3; abundance: .; d_gene: TRBD2; CDR3nt: TGCGCCAGCACTCTAGCGGGAGAGGCAGATACGCAGTATTTT; CDR3aa: CASTLAGEADTQYF